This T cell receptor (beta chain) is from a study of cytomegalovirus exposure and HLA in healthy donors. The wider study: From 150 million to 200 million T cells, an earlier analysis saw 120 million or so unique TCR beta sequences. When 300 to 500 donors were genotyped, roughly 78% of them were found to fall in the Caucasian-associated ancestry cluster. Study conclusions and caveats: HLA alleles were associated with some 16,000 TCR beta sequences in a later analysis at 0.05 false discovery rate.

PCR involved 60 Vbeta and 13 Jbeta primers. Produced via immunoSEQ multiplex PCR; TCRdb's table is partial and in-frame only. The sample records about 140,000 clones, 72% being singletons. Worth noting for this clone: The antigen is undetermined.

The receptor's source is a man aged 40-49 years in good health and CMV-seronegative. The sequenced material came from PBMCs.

CDR3 amino acids: CASSLGALREQYF. In DNA, the CDR3 is TGTGCCAGCAGCCTCGGAGCCCTTCGGGAGCAGTACTTC. The chain couples TRBV13 to TRBJ2-7; D gene uncertain. Germline V gene lookup returns CDR1 PRHDT and CDR2 FYEKMQ (reference sequence). The CDR3 has 13 amino acids. Trimming left V 5 bases short and J 7 bases short, with 15 bases between.